Listed here are 31 T cell receptor beta chains from one sample, sequenced in a study of cytomegalovirus exposure and HLA in healthy donors. Researchers ran the PCR with 60 Vbeta and 13 Jbeta primers. Sequencing was performed with immunoSEQ multiplex PCR; in TCRdb, only in-frame clones are kept and a portion is missing. The sample gives some 200,000 clones, 60% to 85% of which show up once; roughly a sixth is in the top ten. The sequenced sample consisted of PBMCs. These TCRs come from a man aged 35-49 years in good health and CMV-seronegative.

V usage is TRBV2 and J usage is TRBJ1-6, with 8 nucleotides matching TRBD1. Per germline, CDR1 SNHLY and CDR2 FYNNEI. The CDR3 covers 15 residues. Trimming cost V 7 bases and J 9 bases; bases outside gene matches: 11. DNA for the CDR3: TGTGCCAGCATACCAGGGGGCGCCGCGGGTTCACCCCTCCACTTT. Amino acid sequence: CASIPGGAAGSPLHF. The full variable domain, its missing parts supplied by reference TRBV2 and TRBJ1-6, is EPEVTQTPSHQVTQMGQEVILRCVPISNHLYFYWYRQILGQKVEFLVSFYNNEISEKSEIFDDQFSVERPDGSNFTLKIRSTKLEDSAMYFCASIPGGAAGSPLHFGNGTRLTVT.

The chain recombines TRBV2 with TRBJ2-1, with 10 bases lining up with TRBD1. This CDR3 comprises 14 residues. V shed 6 bases and J 3 bases; nucleotides not matched to a gene: 2. CDR1 and CDR2 from the germline V gene are SNHLY and FYNNEI. CDR3 in DNA: TGTGCCAGCAGCGGGGACAGGGGCTACAATGAGCAGTTCTTC. This sequence encodes CASSGDRGYNEQFF.

The V gene is TRBV27, the J gene TRBJ2-1, with D possibly TRBD1 on 5 matching bases. The CDR3 has 13 amino acids. V was cut by 6 bases and J by 1 base, with 7 bases left in between. Germline CDR1 reads MNHEY; CDR2 reads SMNVEV (reference sequence). CDR3 sequence (DNA): TGTGCCAGCAGGGACACTTCCTACAATGAGCAGTTCTTC. Protein: CASRDTSYNEQFF.

J is TRBJ1-4 and V is TRBV7-9; 8 nucleotides match TRBD1. This CDR3 is 15 amino acids long. V shed 5 bases, J shed 8 bases, and the junction held 10 bases outside the gene matches. From germline, CDR1 is SEHNR and CDR2 FQNEAQ (reference sequence). The CDR3 bases are TGTGCCAGCAGCACACGAGGACAGGGCGGCGAAAAACTGTTTTTT. It encodes CASSTRGQGGEKLFF.

The gene calls are TRBV4-3 and TRBJ1-2, with D possibly matching TRBD1 (6 bases). CDR1 is LGHNA and CDR2 is YSLEER in the germline V gene. The CDR3 is 14 amino acids. V lost 0 bases and J lost 4, with 9 bases in between. CDR3: CASSQERDTYGYTF. Here the CDR3 DNA reads TGCGCCAGCAGCCAAGAACGGGACACCTATGGCTACACCTTC.

The CDR3 bases are TGCGCCAGCAGCCCCCACCCTAGCGGGACGGGCGAGTACGAGCAGTACTTC. Translation: CASSPHPSGTGEYEQYF. The V call is TRBV5-1, the J call TRBJ2-7; 9 bases align to TRBD2. With V trimmed by 4 bases and J by 4 bases, 15 bases remained unmatched. The germline gives CDR1 SGHRS, CDR2 YFSETQ. The length of the CDR3 is 17 residues.

The chain has TRBV7-9 and TRBJ2-5; 10 bases line up with TRBD2. The trim removed 5 bases at V and 1 base at J, leaving 7 bases unmatched. The CDR3 loop spans 16 amino acids. Per the germline V gene, CDR1 is SEHNR and CDR2 is FQNEAQ (reference sequence). This CDR3 is CASSLTSGVTQETQYF. The CDR3 coding sequence is TGTGCCAGCAGCCTCACTAGCGGGGTAACCCAAGAGACCCAGTACTTC.

The genes are TRBV5-1 and TRBJ2-5, with D unclear. Germline assignment: CDR1 SGHRS and CDR2 YFSETQ. The CDR3 has 13 residues. The V end was cut by 7 bases, the J end by 5 bases, with 15 bases between. The CDR3 nucleotides read TGCGCCAGCTCGATTTCGGGTAGCGAGACCCAGTACTTC. Protein: CASSISGSETQYF.

This sequence joins TRBV27 and TRBJ2-1; TRBD1 matches 9 bases. This CDR3 region has 13 residues. Per the germline V gene, CDR1 is MNHEY and CDR2 is SMNVEV (reference sequence). With V trimmed by 7 bases and J by 8 bases, 6 bases remained unmatched. The CDR3 DNA reads TGTGCCAGCAAGACAGGGGGAGGCGATGAGCAGTTCTTC. Translated: CASKTGGGDEQFF.

This clone showed up just once. The chain carries TRBV5-6 and TRBJ1-2, with D perhaps TRBD1 (5 bases). Germline V gene lookup returns CDR1 SGHDT and CDR2 YYEEEE. This CDR3 is built from 15 residues. V was cut by 3 bases and J by 6 bases, with 18 bases left in between. The CDR3 region has the DNA TGTGCCAGCAGCTGGGGCCGGAGGAGGGCAGATGGCTACACCTTC. Translation gives CASSWGRRRADGYTF.

This chain connects TRBV7-2 to TRBJ2-7, with D possibly matching TRBD2 (6 bases). V lost 1 base to trimming and J lost 2 bases, with 12 bases between them. The CDR3 runs to 15 residues. Germline V CDR1 and CDR2: SGHTA, FQGNSA. The CDR3 is CASSLDASETYEQYF. DNA of the CDR3: TGTGCCAGCAGCTTAGATGCTAGCGAGACCTACGAGCAGTACTTC.

The chain recombines TRBV5-4 with TRBJ2-5; D unclear. The length of the CDR3 is 13 residues. V dropped 0 bases and J dropped 5 bases, with 8 bases sitting between them. Germline V lookup: CDR1 SGHNT, CDR2 YYREEE (reference sequence). The CDR3 region is CASSLVVGETQYF. The DNA of the CDR3 is TGTGCCAGCAGCTTGGTGGTTGGCGAGACCCAGTACTTC.

This clone was recorded only once. The CDR3 region is CASRSGTGNEKLFF. In nucleotides, the CDR3 is TGTGCCAGCAGGTCCGGGACTGGGAATGAAAAACTGTTTTTT. The chain uses TRBV2 and TRBJ1-4; D may be TRBD1 (5 bases). The CDR3 sequence is 14 residues long. Trimming pared 6 bases from V and 5 bases from J, leaving 13 bases between. The germline V gene has CDR1 SNHLY and CDR2 FYNNEI.

There are a few counts of this clone. One end of the junction varies from germline; a read error may be responsible. The chain uses TRBV10-1 and TRBJ1-4; no firm D call. CDR1 is WNHNN and CDR2 is SYGVQD in the germline V gene (reference sequence). This CDR3 is built from 10 residues. The CDR3 loop is CGPWGGRHIF. In DNA form, the CDR3 reads TGCGGACCGTGGGGAGGGAGACATATTTTT.

This clone was recorded only once. This rearrangement joins TRBV6-1 to TRBJ2-7; a possible D gene is TRBD1 (5 bases). V lost 4 bases to trimming and J lost 0 bases, with 7 bases between them. This CDR3 contains 13 residues. The germline V gene has CDR1 MNHNS and CDR2 SASEGT. The CDR3, as DNA: TGTGCCAGCAGTGCACAGGTCTCCTACGAGCAGTACTTC. It is translated as CASSAQVSYEQYF.

The chain recombines TRBV14 with TRBJ1-3, with D possibly TRBD1 on 6 matching bases. CDR1 and CDR2 (germline): SGHDN, FVKESK. The ends were cut back, 4 bases at V and 4 bases at J, with 17 bases in the middle. This CDR3 comprises 16 residues. In nucleotides, the CDR3 is TGTGCCAGCAGCCCTCTGTACCGGACAGCCGGAAACACCATATATTTT. It encodes CASSPLYRTAGNTIYF.

This clone was detected a few times. The chain is built from TRBV4-1 and TRBJ1-2; 7 positions agree with TRBD1. The length of the CDR3 is 12 residues. With V trimmed by 3 bases and J by 5 bases, 0 bases remained unmatched. Germline CDR1 is MGHRA and CDR2 is YSYEKL. This CDR3 reads CASSQTGYGYTF. CDR3 DNA: TGCGCCAGCAGCCAGACAGGGTATGGCTACACCTTC.

The chain is built from TRBV9 and TRBJ2-3; the D is unclear. Trimming removed 0 bases from V and 2 bases from J, with 10 bases in between. Germline-derived CDR1 and CDR2 are SGDLS and YYNGEE. The CDR3 loop spans 15 amino acids. The CDR3 DNA sequence: TGTGCCAGCAGCGTAGCTCAAGCGACCACAGATACGCAGTATTTT. Translation gives CASSVAQATTDTQYF. Together with reference TRBV9 and TRBJ2-3, the CDR3 gives the full variable domain: DSGVTQTPKHLITATGQRVTLRCSPRSGDLSVYWYQQSLDQGLQFLIQYYNGEERAKGNILERFSAQQFPDLHSELNLSSLELGDSALYFCASSVAQATTDTQYFGPGTRLTVL.

The V gene is TRBV28, the J gene TRBJ2-5; D is unclear. The germline V gene encodes CDR1 MDHEN and CDR2 SYDVKM. The ends were cut back, 5 bases at V and 2 bases at J, with 6 bases in the middle. The CDR3 extends over 12 amino acids. The CDR3 sequence is CASSTSQETQYF. The CDR3 coding sequence is TGTGCCAGCAGTACATCTCAAGAGACCCAGTACTTC.

The J gene is TRBJ1-4, the V gene TRBV7-9, with no clear D. V lost 5 bases and J 8 bases, leaving 12 bases between the germline ends. The CDR3 spans 13 residues. Germline loops: CDR1 SEHNR, CDR2 FQNEAQ (reference sequence). The CDR3 coding sequence is TGTGCCAGCAGCCCTCCAAGAGAGGAAAAACTGTTTTTT. It yields the protein CASSPPREEKLFF.

The rearrangement joins TRBV7-9 to TRBJ1-1, with D unclear. V lost 1 base to trimming and J lost 5 bases, with 8 bases between them. Per germline, CDR1 SEHNR and CDR2 FQNEAQ (reference sequence). The CDR3 is 13 amino acids. CDR3 in DNA: TGTGCCAGCAGCTTAGTCTGGGCTACTGAAGCTTTCTTT. This gives the protein CASSLVWATEAFF.

J is TRBJ1-5 and V is TRBV7-6, with D hard to call. The CDR3 consists of 14 residues. V was trimmed by 0 bases and J by 11 bases, leaving 14 bases between them. Germline CDR1 is SGHVS and CDR2 is FNYEAQ. The CDR3 bases are TGTGCCAGCAGCTTAGCGTTAGGCGGATCAGCCCAGCATTTT. Protein product: CASSLALGGSAQHF.

CDR3: CAWSVLTEAFF. CDR3 nucleotides: TGTGCCTGGAGTGTCCTCACTGAAGCTTTCTTT. V usage is TRBV30 and J usage is TRBJ1-1, with D hard to call. CDR1 is GTSNPN and CDR2 is SVGIG in the germline V gene (reference sequence). The V gene lost 0 bases and the J gene lost 4 bases, with 3 bases spanning the gap. The CDR3 consists of 11 residues.

J is TRBJ1-1 and V is TRBV6-6; 9 bases fit TRBD1. Germline CDR1 MNHNY, CDR2 SVGAGI (reference sequence). This CDR3 region has 14 residues. V gave up 7 bases and J gave up 1 base; unmatched junction bases: 4. The CDR3 reads CASTPGQGNTEAFF. In DNA form, the CDR3 reads TGTGCCAGCACCCCGGGACAGGGGAACACTGAAGCTTTCTTT.

The CDR3 spells CASTLLGEGQSPLHF. CDR3 nucleotides: TGTGCCAGCACCCTTCTGGGGGAGGGGCAATCACCCCTCCACTTT. The rearrangement uses TRBV7-9 and TRBJ1-6; tentative D call: TRBD1 (5 bases). The germline V and J ends were trimmed by 7 bases and 10 bases, with 20 bases remaining between them. Germline CDR1 is SEHNR and CDR2 is FQNEAQ (reference sequence). The CDR3 loop spans 15 amino acids.

This sequence joins TRBV18 and TRBJ2-5, with no clear D. Trimming cost V 1 base and J 4 bases, with 10 bases left between them. The germline gives CDR1 KGHSH, CDR2 LQKENI. CDR3 length: 14 residues. CDR3 bases: TGTGCCAGCTCACCACAACCCGAGCTAGAGACCCAGTACTTC. Amino acids: CASSPQPELETQYF.

A word on this clone: The junction differs from germline at one of its ends, possibly a read error. The V call is TRBV7-9, the J call TRBJ2-1; D is unresolved. Germline CDR1 reads SEHNR; CDR2 reads FQNEAQ (reference sequence). The CDR3 runs 15 residues. CDR3 coding DNA: TGTGCCAGCAGCCCCGACATGGGTTCCTACAATGGGCAGTTCTTC. The encoded protein is CASSPDMGSYNGQFF.

The chain joins TRBV29-1 to TRBJ2-5; D remains ambiguous. Germline V lookup: CDR1 SQVTM, CDR2 ANQGSEA. This CDR3 has 13 residues. Trimming left V 5 bases short and J 4 bases short, with 14 bases between. CDR3 loop: CSVSAKEVETQYF. CDR3 nucleotides: TGCAGCGTTAGCGCTAAGGAAGTAGAGACCCAGTACTTC.

This clone occurred once. The chain joins TRBV27 to TRBJ2-7, with TRBD1 as a possible D gene (7 bases). Germline V CDR1 and CDR2: MNHEY, SMNVEV (reference sequence). V gave up 5 bases and J gave up 6 bases, with 23 bases separating them. This CDR3 is built from 16 residues. The CDR3: CASSIWTGTRGVEQYF. DNA for the CDR3: TGTGCCAGCAGTATATGGACAGGAACTAGGGGGGTCGAGCAGTACTTC.

The genes are TRBV6-5 and TRBJ1-4; D not certain. CDR1 is MNHEY, CDR2 SVGAGI, per germline. Trimming stripped 6 bases from V and 0 bases from J, with 11 bases between. CDR3 length: 15 residues. The CDR3 is CASSRTAATNEKLFF. The CDR3 coding sequence is TGTGCCAGCAGCAGAACCGCAGCAACTAATGAAAAACTGTTTTTT.

The V call is TRBV19, the J call TRBJ2-1, with 10 nucleotides matching TRBD2. Germline assignment: CDR1 LNHDA and CDR2 SQIVND (reference sequence). Losses at the gene ends were 9 bases for V and 8 bases for J; bases not matched to a gene: 7. The CDR3 runs 13 residues. CDR3 in amino acids: CASNQRGGHEQFF. The CDR3 nucleotides are TGTGCCAGCAACCAGCGGGGGGGACATGAGCAGTTCTTC.